The 30 T cell receptor beta chains in this list originate from one sample, sequenced in a study of graft-versus-host responses after intestinal transplantation. Libraries were prepared by immunoSEQ multiplex PCR; TCRdb keeps only in-frame clonotypes and omits some of them. The sample includes 90,000 to 150,000 clones, 80% to 95% seen only once; the top ten take approximately 0.11%. Their target antigens are unknown. Sample: unstimulated CD4+ T cells sorted from spleen or lymph node cells, taken before intestinal transplant. All receptors come from a human donor who received an intestinal transplant.

This rearrangement joins TRBV28 to TRBJ2-2; D gene uncertain. CDR1 is MDHEN, CDR2 SYDVKM, per germline. This CDR3 is built from 11 residues. V was clipped by 6 bases and J by 4 bases, with 3 bases between them. CDR3 sequence: CASRFTGELFF. CDR3 DNA sequence: TGTGCCAGCAGGTTCACCGGGGAGCTGTTTTTT.

The chain recombines TRBV28 with TRBJ2-1; D remains ambiguous. There are 15 residues in the CDR3. Germline V gene lookup returns CDR1 MDHEN and CDR2 SYDVKM. The V end lost 5 bases, the J end lost 7 bases, and 18 bases lay between the germline ends. CDR3 sequence reads: CASSPPAPPRNEQFF. The CDR3 region has the DNA TGTGCCAGCAGTCCACCGGCCCCTCCGAGGAATGAGCAGTTCTTC.

The CDR3 DNA is TGTGCCAGCGCCCAAGCCCACTACAATGAGCAGTTCTTC. This gives the protein CASAQAHYNEQFF. The chain has TRBV11-3 and TRBJ2-1; D unresolved. V was pared by 8 bases and J by 3 bases, with 11 bases between. Per the germline V gene, CDR1 is SGHNT and CDR2 is YENEEA. This CDR3 has 13 residues.

This sequence joins TRBV19 and TRBJ2-3, with a weak D call TRBD1 (5 bases). Per germline, CDR1 LNHDA and CDR2 SQIVND (reference sequence). This CDR3 has 15 residues. Trimming shortened V by 2 bases and J by 2 bases, and 11 bases separated the two germline ends. DNA of the CDR3: TGTGCCAGTAGTATAAACGCAGGGAACACAGATACGCAGTATTTT. Translation: CASSINAGNTDTQYF. Filled out from reference TRBV19 and TRBJ2-3, the complete variable domain reads DGGITQSPKYLFRKEGQNVTLSCEQNLNHDAMYWYRQDPGQGLRLIYYSQIVNDFQKGDIAEGYSVSREKKESFPLTVTSAQKNPTAFYLCASSINAGNTDTQYFGPGTRLTVL.

The chain has TRBV5-1 and TRBJ1-2; 10 bases match TRBD1. J lost 10 bases, V lost 0 bases, and 9 bases had no gene match. Germline-derived CDR1 and CDR2 are SGHRS and YFSETQ. The CDR3 consists of 15 residues. The CDR3 here is CASSLGGTGVADYTF. The CDR3 coding sequence is TGCGCCAGCAGCTTGGGGGGGACAGGGGTTGCTGACTACACCTTC.

This clone was seen once. The chain couples TRBV6-6 to TRBJ2-1; 9 nucleotides agree with TRBD2. Unmatched junction bases numbered 10, after V lost 5 bases and J lost 8 bases. This CDR3 region has 15 residues. Germline CDR1 and CDR2: MNHNY and SVGAGI (reference sequence). The CDR3 nucleotides are TGTGCCAGCAGTCGGACCGAGCTAGCGGGGCATGAGCAGTTCTTC. Translated: CASSRTELAGHEQFF.

This sequence joins TRBV30 and TRBJ1-5; a possible D gene is TRBD1 (6 bases). This CDR3 is built from 13 residues. Germline CDR1 is GTSNPN and CDR2 is SVGIG (reference sequence). Trimming cost V 1 base and J 4 bases, with 8 bases left between them. The CDR3 loop reads CAWSATGNQPQHF. The CDR3 region has the DNA TGTGCCTGGAGTGCCACAGGGAATCAGCCCCAGCATTTT.

The J gene is TRBJ1-1, the V gene TRBV7-8; maybe TRBD1 (6 bases). The CDR3 runs 17 residues. Germline V gives CDR1 SGHVS, CDR2 FQNEAQ. V gave up 1 base and J gave up 1 base, with 16 bases separating them. In DNA, the CDR3 is TGTGCCAGCAGCTTAGGGGGTGGGGGGCGAAGGAACACTGAAGCTTTCTTT. Residues: CASSLGGGGRRNTEAFF.

The chain recombines TRBV11-2 with TRBJ2-3, with 7 bases lining up with TRBD2. The length of the CDR3 is 16 residues. V dropped 0 bases and J dropped 4; count of bases not matched to a gene: 7. CDR1 SGHAT and CDR2 FQNNGV come from the germline V gene. The CDR3 spells CASSLENPLAADTQYF. The CDR3 DNA reads as TGTGCCAGCAGCTTAGAAAATCCCCTAGCGGCAGATACGCAGTATTTT. Full variable domain (rest looked up from reference TRBV11-2 and TRBJ2-3): EAGVAQSPRYKIIEKRQSVAFWCNPISGHATLYWYQQILGQGPKLLIQFQNNGVVDDSQLPKDRFSAERLKGVDSTLKIQPAKLEDSAVYLCASSLENPLAADTQYFGPGTRLTVL.

The J gene is TRBJ1-3, the V gene TRBV7-8; D remains unclear. V was clipped by 2 bases and J by 3 bases, with 5 bases between them. Germline-derived CDR1 and CDR2 are SGHVS and FQNEAQ. This CDR3 is built from 13 residues. CDR3 loop: CASSLTDGNTIYF. DNA for the CDR3: TGTGCCAGCAGCTTAACGGATGGAAACACCATATATTTT. Variable domain in full (rest from reference TRBV7-8 and TRBJ1-3): GAGVSQSPRYKVAKRGQDVALRCDPISGHVSLFWYQQALGQGPEFLTYFQNEAQLDKSGLPSDRFFAERPEGSVSTLKIQRTQQEDSAVYLCASSLTDGNTIYFGEGSWLTVV.

V gene TRBV19 combines with J gene TRBJ1-5, with TRBD1 as a possible D gene (5 bases). V was shortened by 5 bases and J by 0 bases, with 14 bases between the two germline ends. The CDR3 runs 16 residues. Germline CDR1 is LNHDA and CDR2 is SQIVND (reference sequence). The CDR3 nucleotides read TGTGCCAGTAGTTTTGGGAGGGGTTTTAGCAATCAGCCCCAGCATTTT. Protein sequence: CASSFGRGFSNQPQHF.

The chain has TRBV11-2 and TRBJ1-1, with TRBD1 matching over 7 bases. The CDR3 runs 12 residues. V lost 5 bases and J lost 7; bases outside the gene matches: 4. From germline, CDR1 is SGHAT and CDR2 FQNNGV. CDR3 nucleotide sequence: TGTGCCAGCAGCAGATACAGGGGTGAAGCTTTCTTT. Its protein is CASSRYRGEAFF.

This chain uses TRBV28 with TRBJ2-1; TRBD2 matches at 12 bases. Germline CDR1 and CDR2: MDHEN and SYDVKM. This CDR3 is built from 17 residues. J lost 9 bases, V lost 6 bases, and 15 bases had no gene match. The CDR3 sequence: CASRVVRTSGTSGEQFF. As DNA, the CDR3 is TGTGCCAGCAGGGTTGTCAGGACTAGCGGGACGAGCGGTGAGCAGTTCTTC. The whole variable domain, filled in from reference TRBV28 and TRBJ2-1, reads DVKVTQSSRYLVKRTGEKVFLECVQDMDHENMFWYRQDPGLGLRLIYFSYDVKMKEKGDIPEGYSVSREKKERFSLILESASTNQTSMYLCASRVVRTSGTSGEQFFGPGTRLTVL.

This clone has a single count. The chain couples TRBV5-1 to TRBJ2-3; the D gene is possibly TRBD2 (5 bases). V was pared by 0 bases and J by 2 bases, with 10 bases between. This CDR3 region has 15 residues. From germline, CDR1 is SGHRS and CDR2 YFSETQ. The CDR3 nucleotides read TGCGCCAGCAGCTTGGTCCCCGGGGACACAGATACGCAGTATTTT. This codes for CASSLVPGDTDTQYF.

The rearrangement links TRBV6-1 to TRBJ2-3, with D maybe TRBD2 (5 bases). With 6 bases removed from V and 2 bases from J, the gap between germline ends came to 12 bases. Germline CDR1 MNHNS, CDR2 SASEGT. This CDR3 is 14 amino acids long. The chain's CDR3 is CASRFLALTDTQYF. CDR3 in DNA: TGTGCCAGCAGATTCCTAGCTCTCACAGATACGCAGTATTTT.

This chain links TRBV5-1 with TRBJ2-7, with a weak D call TRBD1 (6 bases). Trimming stripped 3 bases from V and 2 bases from J, with 9 bases between. The CDR3 sequence is 13 residues long. The germline gives CDR1 SGHRS, CDR2 YFSETQ. CDR3 protein: CASSSGQTYEQYF. The CDR3, as DNA: TGCGCCAGCAGCTCCGGACAGACCTACGAGCAGTACTTC.

The CDR3 region is CASSVTQGRGYYGYTF. Written as DNA, the CDR3 is TGTGCCAGCAGCGTCACACAGGGGCGCGGTTACTATGGCTACACCTTC. The gene calls are TRBV9 and TRBJ1-2, with 7 nucleotides matching TRBD1. The CDR3 is 16 residues long. The V gene end was trimmed by 2 bases and the J gene end by 3 bases; junction bases not matched to a gene: 10. Germline CDR1 SGDLS, CDR2 YYNGEE. The complete variable domain, with remaining parts taken from reference TRBV9 and TRBJ1-2, reads DSGVTQTPKHLITATGQRVTLRCSPRSGDLSVYWYQQSLDQGLQFLIQYYNGEERAKGNILERFSAQQFPDLHSELNLSSLELGDSALYFCASSVTQGRGYYGYTFGSGTRLTVV.

This clone came up once. J is TRBJ2-7 and V is TRBV5-1, with 9 bases that match TRBD1. Trimming cost V 5 bases and J 1 base; bases outside gene matches: 4. This CDR3 spans 14 amino acids. Germline values: CDR1 SGHRS, CDR2 YFSETQ. In DNA form, the CDR3 reads TGCGCCAGCAGGGGGACAGGGAGGTCCTACGAGCAGTACTTC. Its protein product is CASRGTGRSYEQYF.

The V and J genes are TRBV6-6 and TRBJ1-3; 8 nucleotides align to TRBD1. Unmatched junction bases numbered 3, after V lost 2 bases and J lost 0 bases. Germline CDR1 is MNHNY and CDR2 is SVGAGI (reference sequence). This CDR3 is 16 amino acids long. Here the CDR3 DNA reads TGTGCCAGCAGTTACCCAGGGGGCGTCTCTGGAAACACCATATATTTT. Its translation is CASSYPGGVSGNTIYF.

This clone was observed a single time. The CDR3, as DNA: TGTGCCAGCAGCCCGGACTTTTCAGGGGCCCAGCATTTT. Translated: CASSPDFSGAQHF. The V gene is TRBV6-5, the J gene TRBJ1-5, with D possibly TRBD1 on 6 matching bases. The ends were cut back, 6 bases at V and 11 bases at J, with 17 bases in the middle. This CDR3 comprises 13 residues. CDR1 is MNHEY and CDR2 is SVGAGI in the germline V gene.

The chain combines TRBV10-1 with TRBJ2-3, with TRBD1 matching 9 bases. V gave up 4 bases and J gave up 0 bases; unmatched junction bases: 14. CDR1 and CDR2 from the germline V gene are WNHNN and SYGVQD (reference sequence). The CDR3 is 19 amino acids. Here the CDR3 DNA reads TGCGCCAGCAGTGGGCGGTCGGGACAGGGCCAATCTAGCACAGATACGCAGTATTTT. Its protein is CASSGRSGQGQSSTDTQYF.

V and J are TRBV9 and TRBJ2-7, with 8 bases matching TRBD2. With 0 bases clipped from V and 5 bases from J, the junction kept 7 bases outside the gene matches. The CDR3 runs 15 residues. Germline CDR1 reads SGDLS; CDR2 reads YYNGEE. Here the CDR3 DNA reads TGTGCCAGCAGCGTAGGGGAACTAGCGGTCCACGAGCAGTACTTC. Translating gives CASSVGELAVHEQYF. The full variable domain, with the rest looked up from reference TRBV9 and TRBJ2-7, is DSGVTQTPKHLITATGQRVTLRCSPRSGDLSVYWYQQSLDQGLQFLIQYYNGEERAKGNILERFSAQQFPDLHSELNLSSLELGDSALYFCASSVGELAVHEQYFGPGTRLTVT.

In DNA form, the CDR3 reads TGTGCCAGCACCCCCTCAGGGTCTGGAAACACCATATATTTT. Its translation is CASTPSGSGNTIYF. The chain carries TRBV6-5 and TRBJ1-3; possible D gene TRBD1, 5 bases. Trimming took 7 bases from V and 1 from J, leaving 11 bases between them. The CDR3 runs to 14 residues. Germline CDR1 is MNHEY and CDR2 is SVGAGI.

The CDR3: CASSFGDSSYNEQFF. For the CDR3, the DNA is TGTGCCAGCAGTTTCGGGGATAGCTCCTACAATGAGCAGTTCTTC. This rearrangement joins TRBV28 to TRBJ2-1; D is perhaps TRBD2 (5 bases). The germline gives CDR1 MDHEN, CDR2 SYDVKM. The V end lost 3 bases, the J end lost 0 bases, and 9 bases lay between the germline ends. This CDR3 region has 15 residues.

V is TRBV4-2 and J is TRBJ2-1, with a tentative D call TRBD2 (6 bases). The germline V gene encodes CDR1 LGHNA and CDR2 YNFKEQ. The V gene lost 4 bases and the J gene lost 15 bases, with 22 bases spanning the gap. This CDR3 region has 14 residues. CDR3 DNA: TGTGCCAGCAGCCGAACCCAGACCGTTCCCGGGGGGTTCTTC. Residues: CASSRTQTVPGGFF.

The chain recombines TRBV7-3 with TRBJ2-5; a possible D gene is TRBD1 (5 bases). The V end was cut by 2 bases, the J end by 5 bases, with 9 bases between. Germline V CDR1 and CDR2: SGHTA, FQGTGA. The CDR3 consists of 13 residues. The CDR3: CASSLQGKETQYF. CDR3 sequence (DNA): TGTGCCAGCAGCTTACAGGGAAAGGAGACCCAGTACTTC.

The chain uses TRBV6-1 and TRBJ2-2, with D unresolved. Germline CDR1 is MNHNS and CDR2 is SASEGT. The ends were cut back, 3 bases at V and 0 bases at J, with 11 bases in the middle. The CDR3 sequence is 16 residues long. In DNA, the CDR3 is TGTGCCAGCAGTGACCGTGCGTTCGCGAACACCGGGGAGCTGTTTTTT. This encodes CASSDRAFANTGELFF.

The V gene is TRBV5-1, the J gene TRBJ1-2; D perhaps matches TRBD1 (5 bases). Trimming removed 4 bases at V and 5 bases at J, with 15 bases between. Looked up from germline, CDR1 is SGHRS and CDR2 is YFSETQ. The CDR3 loop spans 14 amino acids. CDR3 sequence reads: CASSAGDLLYGYTF. DNA of the CDR3: TGCGCCAGCAGCGCTGGGGACTTACTTTATGGCTACACCTTC.

The chain employs TRBV28 and TRBJ1-2; D gene uncertain. Between the trimmed V and J ends, which lost 4 bases and 0 bases, there was a span of 6 bases. Germline CDR1 reads MDHEN; CDR2 reads SYDVKM. The CDR3 spans 13 residues. The CDR3 DNA sequence: TGTGCCAGCAGTTCCAGACCTAACTATGGCTACACCTTC. Its translation: CASSSRPNYGYTF.

The V gene is TRBV2, the J gene TRBJ2-6, with 11 positions matching TRBD1. J lost 4 bases, V lost 2 bases, and 7 bases had no gene match. This CDR3 is built from 18 residues. The germline V gene encodes CDR1 SNHLY and CDR2 FYNNEI. The CDR3 nucleotides are TGTGCCAGCAGTGAACGGACAGGGGGCCCTAGAGGGGCCAACGTCCTGACTTTC. Translating it yields CASSERTGGPRGANVLTF.